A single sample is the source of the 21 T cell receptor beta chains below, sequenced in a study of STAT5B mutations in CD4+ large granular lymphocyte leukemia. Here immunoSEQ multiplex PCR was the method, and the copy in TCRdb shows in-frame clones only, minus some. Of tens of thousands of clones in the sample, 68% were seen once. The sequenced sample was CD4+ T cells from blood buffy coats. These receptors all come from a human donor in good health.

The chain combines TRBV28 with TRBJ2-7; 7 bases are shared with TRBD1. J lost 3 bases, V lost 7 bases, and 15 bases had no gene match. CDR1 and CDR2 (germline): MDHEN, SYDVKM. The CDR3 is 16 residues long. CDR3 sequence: CASNPPFETGLYEQYF. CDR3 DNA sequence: TGTGCCAGCAACCCCCCTTTTGAGACAGGGCTCTACGAGCAGTACTTC.

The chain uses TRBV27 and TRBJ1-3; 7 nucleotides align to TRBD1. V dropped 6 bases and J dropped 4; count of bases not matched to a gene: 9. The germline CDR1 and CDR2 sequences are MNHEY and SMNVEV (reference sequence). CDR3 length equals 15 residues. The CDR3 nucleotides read TGTGCCAGCAGCCCGGGACAGTCATGGGGAAACACCATATATTTT. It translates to CASSPGQSWGNTIYF.

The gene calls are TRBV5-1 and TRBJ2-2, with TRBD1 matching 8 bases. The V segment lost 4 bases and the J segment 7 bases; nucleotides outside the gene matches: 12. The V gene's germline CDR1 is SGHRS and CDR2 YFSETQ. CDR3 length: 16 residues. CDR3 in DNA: TGCGCCAGCAGCGGCCACGGACAGGGCGAGAGCGGGGAGCTGTTTTTT. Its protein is CASSGHGQGESGELFF.

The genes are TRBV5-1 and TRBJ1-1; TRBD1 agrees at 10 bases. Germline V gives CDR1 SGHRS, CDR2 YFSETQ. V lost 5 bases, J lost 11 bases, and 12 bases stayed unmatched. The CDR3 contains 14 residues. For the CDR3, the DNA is TGCGCCAGCAGACCCGGACAGGGGGAAGGTTGGGCTTTCTTT. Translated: CASRPGQGEGWAFF.

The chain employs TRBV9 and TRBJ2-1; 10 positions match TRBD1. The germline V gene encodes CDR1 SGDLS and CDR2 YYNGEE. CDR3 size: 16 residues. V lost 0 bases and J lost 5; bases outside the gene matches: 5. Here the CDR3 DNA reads TGTGCCAGCAGCGTAGCGGGGGGACAGGGGAACAATGAGCAGTTCTTC. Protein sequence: CASSVAGGQGNNEQFF.

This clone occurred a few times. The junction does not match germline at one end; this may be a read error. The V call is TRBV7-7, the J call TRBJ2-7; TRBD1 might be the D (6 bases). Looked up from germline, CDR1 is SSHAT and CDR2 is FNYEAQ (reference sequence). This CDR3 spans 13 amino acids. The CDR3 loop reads CASSSGAESEQYF. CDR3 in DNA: TGTGCTAGCAGCTCAGGGGCAGAGTCCGAGCAGTACTTC. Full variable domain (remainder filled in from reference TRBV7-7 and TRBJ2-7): GAGVSQSPRYKVTKRGQDVTLRCDPISSHATLYWYQQALGQGPEFLTYFNYEAQPDKSGLPSDRFSAERPEGSISTLTIQRTEQRDSAMYRCASSSGAESEQYFGPGTRLTVT.

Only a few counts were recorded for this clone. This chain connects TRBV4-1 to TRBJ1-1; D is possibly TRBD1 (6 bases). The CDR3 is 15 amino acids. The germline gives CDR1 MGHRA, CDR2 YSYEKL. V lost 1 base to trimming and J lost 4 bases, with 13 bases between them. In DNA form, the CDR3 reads TGCGCCAGCAGCCAAGTACCGAGGGGGGTCACTGAAGCTTTCTTT. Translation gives CASSQVPRGVTEAFF.

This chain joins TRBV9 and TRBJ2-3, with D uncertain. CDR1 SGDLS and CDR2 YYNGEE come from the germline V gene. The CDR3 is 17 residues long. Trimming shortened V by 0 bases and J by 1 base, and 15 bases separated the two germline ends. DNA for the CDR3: TGTGCCAGCAGCGTAGGTGGTGGGGATCCTGGCACAGATACGCAGTATTTT. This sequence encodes CASSVGGGDPGTDTQYF.

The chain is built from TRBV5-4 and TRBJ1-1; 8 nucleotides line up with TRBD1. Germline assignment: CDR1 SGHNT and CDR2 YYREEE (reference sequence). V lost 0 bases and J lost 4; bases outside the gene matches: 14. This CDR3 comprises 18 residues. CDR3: CASSLGNPKTGVGTEAFF. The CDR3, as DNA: TGTGCCAGCAGCTTGGGGAATCCTAAGACAGGGGTTGGCACTGAAGCTTTCTTT.

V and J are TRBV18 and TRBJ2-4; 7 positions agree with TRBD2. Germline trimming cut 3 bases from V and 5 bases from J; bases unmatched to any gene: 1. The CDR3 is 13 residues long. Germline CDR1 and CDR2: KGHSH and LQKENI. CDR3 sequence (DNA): TGTGCCAGCTCACCTACTAGCGAAAACATTCAGTACTTC. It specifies CASSPTSENIQYF.

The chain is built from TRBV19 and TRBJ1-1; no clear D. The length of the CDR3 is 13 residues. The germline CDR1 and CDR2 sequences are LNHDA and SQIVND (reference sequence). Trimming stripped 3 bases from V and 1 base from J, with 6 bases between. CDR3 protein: CASSIVRNTEAFF. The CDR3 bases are TGTGCCAGTAGTATTGTACGGAACACTGAAGCTTTCTTT.

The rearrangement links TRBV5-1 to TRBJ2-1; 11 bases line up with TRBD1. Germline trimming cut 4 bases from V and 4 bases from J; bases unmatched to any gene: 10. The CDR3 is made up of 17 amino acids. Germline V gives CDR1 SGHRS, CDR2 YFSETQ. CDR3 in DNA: TGCGCCAGCAGCGTCCAAACCGGGACAGGGGGTTACAATGAGCAGTTCTTC. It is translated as CASSVQTGTGGYNEQFF.

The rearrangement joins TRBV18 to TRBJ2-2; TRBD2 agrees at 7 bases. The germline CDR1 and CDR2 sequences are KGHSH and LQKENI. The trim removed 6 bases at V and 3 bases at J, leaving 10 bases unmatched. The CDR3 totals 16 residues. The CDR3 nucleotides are TGTGCCAGCTCCCTTCTTCAGGCGGGGGACACCGGGGAGCTGTTTTTT. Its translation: CASSLLQAGDTGELFF.

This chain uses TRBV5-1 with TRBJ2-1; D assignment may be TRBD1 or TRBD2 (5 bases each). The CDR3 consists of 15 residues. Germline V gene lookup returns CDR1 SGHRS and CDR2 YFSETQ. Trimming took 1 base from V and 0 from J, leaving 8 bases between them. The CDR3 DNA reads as TGCGCCAGCAGCTTGAAGAGGGGCTCCTACAATGAGCAGTTCTTC. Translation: CASSLKRGSYNEQFF. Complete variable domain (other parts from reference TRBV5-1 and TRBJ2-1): KAGVTQTPRYLIKTRGQQVTLSCSPISGHRSVSWYQQTPGQGLQFLFEYFSETQRNKGNFPGRFSGRQFSNSRSEMNVSTLELGDSALYLCASSLKRGSYNEQFFGPGTRLTVL.

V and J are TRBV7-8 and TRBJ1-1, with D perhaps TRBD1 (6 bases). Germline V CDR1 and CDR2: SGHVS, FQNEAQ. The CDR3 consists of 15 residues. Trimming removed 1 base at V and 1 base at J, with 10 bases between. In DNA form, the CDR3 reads TGTGCCAGCAGCTTAGACAGGGCAGGGAACACTGAAGCTTTCTTT. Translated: CASSLDRAGNTEAFF. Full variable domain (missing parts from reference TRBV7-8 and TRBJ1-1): GAGVSQSPRYKVAKRGQDVALRCDPISGHVSLFWYQQALGQGPEFLTYFQNEAQLDKSGLPSDRFFAERPEGSVSTLKIQRTQQEDSAVYLCASSLDRAGNTEAFFGQGTRLTVV.

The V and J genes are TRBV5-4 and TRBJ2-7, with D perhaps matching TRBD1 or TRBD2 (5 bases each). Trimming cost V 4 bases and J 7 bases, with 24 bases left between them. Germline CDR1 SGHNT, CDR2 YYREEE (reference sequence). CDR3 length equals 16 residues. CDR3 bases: TGTGCCAGCAGCGCTGACACCGGGACCGCCATGGGGGAGCAGTACTTC. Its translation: CASSADTGTAMGEQYF.

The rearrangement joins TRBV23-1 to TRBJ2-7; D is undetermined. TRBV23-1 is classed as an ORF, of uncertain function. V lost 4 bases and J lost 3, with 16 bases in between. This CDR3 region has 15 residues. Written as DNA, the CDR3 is TGCGCCAGCAGTCTATCTTTGCTAAAGTACTACGAGCAGTACTTC. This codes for CASSLSLLKYYEQYF.

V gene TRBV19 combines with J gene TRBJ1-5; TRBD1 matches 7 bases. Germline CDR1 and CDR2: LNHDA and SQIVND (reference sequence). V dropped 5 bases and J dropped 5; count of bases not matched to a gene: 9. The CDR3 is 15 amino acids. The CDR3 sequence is CASSFPGQGDQPQHF. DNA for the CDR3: TGTGCCAGTAGTTTCCCCGGTCAGGGGGATCAGCCCCAGCATTTT. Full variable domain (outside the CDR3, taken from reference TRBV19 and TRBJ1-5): DGGITQSPKYLFRKEGQNVTLSCEQNLNHDAMYWYRQDPGQGLRLIYYSQIVNDFQKGDIAEGYSVSREKKESFPLTVTSAQKNPTAFYLCASSFPGQGDQPQHFGDGTRLSIL.

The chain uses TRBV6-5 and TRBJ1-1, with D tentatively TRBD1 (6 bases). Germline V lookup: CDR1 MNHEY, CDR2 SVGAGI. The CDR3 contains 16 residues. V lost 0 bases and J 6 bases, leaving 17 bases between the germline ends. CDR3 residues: CASSYSKSGGWAEAFF. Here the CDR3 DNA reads TGTGCCAGCAGTTACTCGAAAAGTGGGGGCTGGGCTGAAGCTTTCTTT.

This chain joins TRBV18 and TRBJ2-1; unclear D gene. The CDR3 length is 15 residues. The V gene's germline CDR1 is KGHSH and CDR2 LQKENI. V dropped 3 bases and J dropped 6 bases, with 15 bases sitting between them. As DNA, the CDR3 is TGTGCCAGCTCACCGTCTTCTGGCGTCGGCAATGAGCAGTTCTTC. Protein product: CASSPSSGVGNEQFF.

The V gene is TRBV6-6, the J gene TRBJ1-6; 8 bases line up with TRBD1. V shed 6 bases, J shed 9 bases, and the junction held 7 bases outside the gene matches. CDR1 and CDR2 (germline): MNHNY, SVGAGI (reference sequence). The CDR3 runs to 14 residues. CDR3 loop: CASSRDRGGSPLHF. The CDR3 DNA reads TGTGCCAGCAGCCGCGACAGGGGAGGTTCACCCCTCCACTTT.